The text below deals with one T cell receptor beta chain. Its cognate antigen has yet to be identified. There are no base qualities to consult, and no much larger clone falls within one base. The library was generated by RT-PCR. Data came from an Illumina HiSeq 2500. The public reads were quality trimmed at Q25 with fastp and then assembled into clones with MiXCR by TCRdb, keeping productive beta chains. CDR3 protein sequences are deduplicated, and each keeps its most common genes and DNA. The sample yields thousands of distinct CDR3 sequences; around 78% were counted once. The top ten clones comprise approximately 4.2% of the sample. This specimen belongs to a study of yellow fever vaccine responses in identical twins listed by TCRdb under 2018. Regarding the study in general: In identical twins, the study followed T cell clones that responded to the vaccine with precision.

Per the germline V gene (reference sequence), SGHAT is the CDR1 and FQDESV is the CDR2. CDR3 length: 13 amino acids, cysteine to phenylalanine. The only DNA kept is the CDR3, 39 bases in frame from the first base. The junction carries 10 bases between V and J, which are trimmed by 3 bases and 5 bases respectively. General conclusions and limits of the study: The T cell response to vaccination in identical twins was reported by the authors to appear partly convergent and partly personalized.

Recombination joined TRBV11-1 with TRBJ1-2; no D gene is confidently identified. This sequence originates from a woman aged 18-29 years who received the yellow fever vaccine. Donor details come from another sample of the same person, matched by shared clones. The source material was T cells from blood (PBMCs), unsorted or a sorted subset (not recorded which), sampled before or after yellow fever vaccination (not recorded which). The nucleotide sequence reads as follows: TGTGCCAGCAGCTTGACCACGGCATATGGCTACACCTTC. Its translation reads: CASSLTTAYGYTF.